The 19 T cell receptor beta chains below were found in one sample sequenced in a study of T cell repertoires in cytomegalovirus infection. TCRdb redid the calling of the reads with MiXCR, one entry per CDR3 protein. The sample yields roughly 230,000 distinct CDR3 sequences, 15% to 20% seen once. The sequenced sample consisted of CD8+ T cells from PBMCs. The receptors shown here come from a human donor in good health (CMV status not recorded). Some clones in this sample may be carry-over from other donors' samples.

This clonotype was detected ten times or more. The CDR3 DNA is TGTGCCAGCAGCCCCGGACAAGGCACAGATACGCAGTATTTT. It specifies CASSPGQGTDTQYF. The V and J genes are TRBV7-4 and TRBJ2-3; D might be TRBD1 (5 bases). Trimming took 5 bases from V and 1 from J, leaving 10 bases between them. This CDR3 is built from 14 residues. Germline values: CDR1 SGHVT, CDR2 SQSDAQ.

CDR3 nucleotide sequence: TGTGCCAGCAGCTTATCCTTCGAGGGAGTCGGGACTGAAGCTTTCTTT. Protein: CASSLSFEGVGTEAFF. The gene calls are TRBV13 and TRBJ1-1; D is unclear. Between the trimmed V and J ends, which lost 2 bases and 5 bases, there was a span of 18 bases. This CDR3 region has 16 residues. Germline V CDR1 and CDR2: PRHDT, FYEKMQ (reference sequence).

This sequence joins TRBV25-1 and TRBJ2-1; D is unclear. Trimming pared 5 bases from V and 8 bases from J, leaving 10 bases between. Germline CDR1 and CDR2: MGHDK and SYGVNS. CDR3 length: 12 amino acids. The CDR3: CASSLILHEQFF. As DNA, the CDR3 is TGTGCCAGCAGTTTGATTCTCCATGAGCAGTTCTTC.

This clonotype has at least ten counts. One junction end disagrees with the germline gene, perhaps due to a read error. The chain carries TRBV20-1 and TRBJ2-1; 9 positions agree with TRBD2. The CDR3 is made up of 14 amino acids. Germline lookup yields CDR1 DFQATT and CDR2 SNEGSKA (reference sequence). The CDR3 nucleotides are TGCAGTGCAAGAGCCGGGACTAGCATCGATGAGCAGTTCTTC. It is translated as CSARAGTSIDEQFF.

This clonotype occurred a few times. This chain uses TRBV27 with TRBJ1-1; the D is unclear. Germline-derived CDR1 and CDR2 are MNHEY and SMNVEV (reference sequence). There are 13 residues in the CDR3. Deletions cut 5 bases from V and 5 bases from J, with 12 bases between. CDR3 residues: CASSPGPWTEAFF. CDR3 in DNA: TGTGCCAGCAGTCCAGGACCCTGGACTGAAGCTTTCTTT.

This clonotype was seen repeatedly, ten times or more. The V and J genes are TRBV12-3 or TRBV12-4 and TRBJ1-1, with D unclear. Trimming pared 5 bases from V and 4 bases from J, leaving 5 bases between. The length of the CDR3 is 11 residues. Here the CDR3 reads CASSHGTEAFF. The CDR3 DNA is TGTGCCAGCAGTCACGGCACTGAAGCTTTCTTT.

In its sample, this clonotype was seen many times. The chain carries TRBV4-1 and TRBJ1-1; 9 nucleotides align to TRBD1. Germline lookup yields CDR1 MGHRA and CDR2 YSYEKL. The V and J ends lost 2 bases and 6 bases, in that order; junction bases with no gene match: 7. CDR3 length equals 15 residues. This CDR3 reads CASSQSQGAFSEAFF. DNA for the CDR3: TGCGCCAGCAGCCAATCACAGGGGGCTTTCTCTGAAGCTTTCTTT.

V and J are TRBV19 and TRBJ2-1; D uncertain. Germline CDR1 reads LNHDA; CDR2 reads SQIVND (reference sequence). The CDR3 runs to 14 residues. Trimming stripped 4 bases from V and 8 bases from J, with 15 bases between. The CDR3 DNA reads TGTGCCAGTAGTACGTCCCCCTCGTTCGATGAGCAGTTCTTC. It is translated as CASSTSPSFDEQFF.

The chain joins TRBV19 to TRBJ2-2; D possibly corresponds to TRBD2 (5 bases). CDR1 is LNHDA and CDR2 is SQIVND in the germline V gene (reference sequence). Trimming removed 8 bases at V and 0 bases at J, with 13 bases between. This CDR3 spans 15 amino acids. The CDR3 sequence is CASYLGGANTGELFF. CDR3 bases: TGTGCCAGTTATCTCGGAGGCGCGAACACCGGGGAGCTGTTTTTT. Drawing the rest from reference TRBV19 and TRBJ2-2, the complete variable domain is DGGITQSPKYLFRKEGQNVTLSCEQNLNHDAMYWYRQDPGQGLRLIYYSQIVNDFQKGDIAEGYSVSREKKESFPLTVTSAQKNPTAFYLCASYLGGANTGELFFGEGSRLTVL.

The V and J genes are TRBV28 and TRBJ2-2; 13 bases are shared with TRBD2. Germline CDR1 MDHEN, CDR2 SYDVKM. This CDR3 is built from 19 residues. Trimming cost V 1 base and J 0 bases; bases outside gene matches: 5. This CDR3 is CASSLFGLAGDSNTGELFF. CDR3 nucleotide sequence: TGTGCCAGCAGTTTATTTGGACTAGCGGGGGATTCGAACACCGGGGAGCTGTTTTTT.

This clonotype came up a few times. The rearrangement links TRBV15 to TRBJ2-1; D not resolved. The germline gives CDR1 LNHNV, CDR2 YYDKDF (reference sequence). The length of the CDR3 is 14 residues. The V end was cut by 5 bases, the J end by 5 bases, with 13 bases between. The DNA for the CDR3 is TGTGCCACCAGCCGTTCAACACTTAACAATGAGCAGTTCTTC. Its translation: CATSRSTLNNEQFF.

This clonotype was seen more than once but under ten times. The V call is TRBV5-1, the J call TRBJ2-7; 10 bases align to TRBD2. V was clipped by 4 bases and J by 1 base; unmatched bases: 11. The CDR3 covers 17 residues. Germline V gene lookup returns CDR1 SGHRS and CDR2 YFSETQ. CDR3 in amino acids: CASSVDSGTSVSYEQYF. CDR3 DNA sequence: TGCGCCAGCAGCGTCGACTCCGGGACTAGCGTTTCCTACGAGCAGTACTTC.

This clonotype was seen ten or more times. The rearrangement uses TRBV7-8 and TRBJ2-7; TRBD1 or TRBD2 may be the D gene (6 bases each). V dropped 5 bases and J dropped 0 bases, with 17 bases sitting between them. The CDR3 totals 16 residues. Germline CDR1 SGHVS, CDR2 FQNEAQ. The CDR3 nucleotides read TGTGCCAGCAGCAAAAGCATCGGGGGCCCCTCCTACGAGCAGTACTTC. Encoded protein: CASSKSIGGPSYEQYF.

This chain uses TRBV15 with TRBJ2-5, with D perhaps assigned TRBD1 or TRBD2 (6 bases each). CDR3 length: 15 residues. CDR1 is LNHNV, CDR2 YYDKDF, per germline (reference sequence). V gave up 3 bases and J gave up 5 bases, with 16 bases separating them. The CDR3 DNA sequence: TGTGCCACCAGCAGCCGAAGGGGGACTCGGGAGACCCAGTACTTC. It specifies CATSSRRGTRETQYF.

This clonotype was seen ten or more times. The gene calls are TRBV7-8 and TRBJ2-5; the D call may be TRBD1 or TRBD2 (6 bases each). Deletions cut 2 bases from V and 5 bases from J, with 18 bases between. The CDR3 loop spans 16 amino acids. Germline values: CDR1 SGHVS, CDR2 FQNEAQ. This CDR3 reads CASSLLGGGLFETQYF. The CDR3 DNA reads TGTGCCAGCAGCTTATTAGGGGGAGGCCTTTTTGAGACCCAGTACTTC.

This clonotype was recorded at least ten times. The chain links TRBV7-2 to TRBJ1-1; D is undetermined. The CDR3 runs 14 residues. Trimming stripped 1 base from V and 4 bases from J, with 10 bases between. Germline CDR1 and CDR2: SGHTA and FQGNSA. CDR3: CASSLVNTGTEAFF. DNA of the CDR3: TGTGCCAGCAGCTTAGTCAATACGGGCACTGAAGCTTTCTTT.

This clonotype was detected only a few times. J is TRBJ1-1 and V is TRBV2; a weak D match, TRBD1 (6 bases). CDR3 length: 14 residues. Germline V gene lookup returns CDR1 SNHLY and CDR2 FYNNEI. V was trimmed by 8 bases and J by 4 bases, leaving 17 bases between them. In DNA form, the CDR3 reads TGTGCCAGCGCGACGATCCCAGGGGCCACTGAAGCTTTCTTT. Translating it yields CASATIPGATEAFF.

This clonotype showed up just a few times. This chain links TRBV5-3 with TRBJ2-2; D possibly uses TRBD1 or TRBD2 (6 bases each). TRBV5-3 is an open reading frame, and its role is uncertain. The length of the CDR3 is 14 residues. Deletions cut 8 bases from V and 3 bases from J, with 14 bases between. CDR3 amino acids: CASCPGADTGELFF. The DNA for the CDR3 is TGTGCCAGCTGCCCGGGGGCGGACACCGGGGAGCTGTTTTTT.

The sample holds a few counts of this clonotype. The V and J genes are TRBV7-8 and TRBJ2-7; TRBD1 is a possible D gene (6 bases). Between the trimmed V and J ends, which lost 3 bases and 2 bases, there was a span of 14 bases. There are 15 residues in the CDR3. Germline CDR1 and CDR2: SGHVS and FQNEAQ. The CDR3 here is CASSFRGGPTYEQYF. The DNA of the CDR3 is TGTGCCAGCAGCTTCCGTGGGGGCCCGACCTACGAGCAGTACTTC. The full variable domain, with the rest looked up from reference TRBV7-8 and TRBJ2-7, is GAGVSQSPRYKVAKRGQDVALRCDPISGHVSLFWYQQALGQGPEFLTYFQNEAQLDKSGLPSDRFFAERPEGSVSTLKIQRTQQEDSAVYLCASSFRGGPTYEQYFGPGTRLTVT.